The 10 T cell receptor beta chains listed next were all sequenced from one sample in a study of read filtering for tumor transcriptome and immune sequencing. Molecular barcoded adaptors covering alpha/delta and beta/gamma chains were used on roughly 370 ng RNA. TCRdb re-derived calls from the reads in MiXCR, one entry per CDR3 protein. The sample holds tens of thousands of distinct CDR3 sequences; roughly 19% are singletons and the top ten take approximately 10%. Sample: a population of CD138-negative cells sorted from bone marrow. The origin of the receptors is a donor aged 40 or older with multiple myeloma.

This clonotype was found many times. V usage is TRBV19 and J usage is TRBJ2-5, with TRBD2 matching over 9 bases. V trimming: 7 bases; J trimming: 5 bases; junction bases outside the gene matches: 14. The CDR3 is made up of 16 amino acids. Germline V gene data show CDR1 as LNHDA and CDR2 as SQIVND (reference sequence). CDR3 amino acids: CASTSGRFGLAETQYF. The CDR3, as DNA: TGTGCCAGTACCAGCGGGAGGTTCGGTTTGGCGGAGACCCAGTACTTC.

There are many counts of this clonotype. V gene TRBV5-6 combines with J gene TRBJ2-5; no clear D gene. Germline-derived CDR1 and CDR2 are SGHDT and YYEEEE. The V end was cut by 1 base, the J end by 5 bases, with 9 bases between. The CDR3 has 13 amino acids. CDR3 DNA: TGTGCCAGCAGCTTGTGGCAGAAGGAGACCCAGTACTTC. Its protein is CASSLWQKETQYF.

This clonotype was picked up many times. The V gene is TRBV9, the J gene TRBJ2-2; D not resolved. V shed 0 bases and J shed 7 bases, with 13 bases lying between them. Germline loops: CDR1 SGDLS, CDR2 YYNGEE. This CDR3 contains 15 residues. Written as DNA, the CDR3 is TGTGCCAGCAGCGTAGTAGATTACGGTAACGGGGAGCTGTTTTTT. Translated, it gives CASSVVDYGNGELFF.

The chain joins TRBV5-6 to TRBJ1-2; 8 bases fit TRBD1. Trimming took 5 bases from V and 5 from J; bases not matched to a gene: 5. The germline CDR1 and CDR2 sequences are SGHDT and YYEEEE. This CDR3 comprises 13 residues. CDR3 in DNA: TGTGCCAGCAGGGACAGGGTCAGGTATGGCTACACCTTC. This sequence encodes CASRDRVRYGYTF.

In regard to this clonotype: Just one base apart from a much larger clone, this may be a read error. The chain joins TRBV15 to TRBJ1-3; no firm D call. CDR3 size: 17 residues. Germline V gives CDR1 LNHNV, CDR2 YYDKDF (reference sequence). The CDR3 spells CATSRGVARATGSTIYF. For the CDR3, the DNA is TGTGCCACCAGCAGAGGGGTCGCAAGGGCCACGGGAAGCACCATATATTTT.

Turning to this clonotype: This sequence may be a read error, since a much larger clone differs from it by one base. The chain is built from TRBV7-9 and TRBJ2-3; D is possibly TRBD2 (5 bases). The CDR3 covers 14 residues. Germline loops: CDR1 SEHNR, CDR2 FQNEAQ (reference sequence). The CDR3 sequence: CASSLPFSGDMQYF. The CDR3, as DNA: TGTGCCAGCAGCTTACCCTTTTCCGGGGATATGCAGTATTTT.

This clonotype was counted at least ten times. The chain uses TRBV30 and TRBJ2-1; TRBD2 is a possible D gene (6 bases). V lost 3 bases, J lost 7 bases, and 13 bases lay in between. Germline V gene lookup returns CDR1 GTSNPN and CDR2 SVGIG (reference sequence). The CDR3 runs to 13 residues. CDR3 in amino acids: CAWRRGGINEQFF. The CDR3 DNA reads TGTGCCTGGAGGAGGGGAGGTATAAATGAGCAGTTCTTC.

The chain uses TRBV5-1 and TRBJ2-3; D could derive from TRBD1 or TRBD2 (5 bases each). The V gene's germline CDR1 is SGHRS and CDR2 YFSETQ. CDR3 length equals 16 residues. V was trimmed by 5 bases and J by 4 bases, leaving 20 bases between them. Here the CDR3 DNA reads TGCGCCAGCAGACCGCCGGGGCGGCTGTCTGCAGATACGCAGTATTTT. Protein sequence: CASRPPGRLSADTQYF.

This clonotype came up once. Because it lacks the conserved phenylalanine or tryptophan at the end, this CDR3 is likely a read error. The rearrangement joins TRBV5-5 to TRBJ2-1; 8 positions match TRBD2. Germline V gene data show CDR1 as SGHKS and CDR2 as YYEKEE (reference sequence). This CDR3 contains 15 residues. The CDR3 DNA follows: TGTGCCATCAGCTCCCTCTCGGGAGGGCCGGCTGAGCAGTTCTGC. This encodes CAISSLSGGPAEQFC.

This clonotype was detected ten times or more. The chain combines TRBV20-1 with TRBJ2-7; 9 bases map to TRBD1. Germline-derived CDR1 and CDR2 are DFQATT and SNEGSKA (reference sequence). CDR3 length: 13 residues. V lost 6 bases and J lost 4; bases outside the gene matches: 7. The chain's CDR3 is CSAEADRGYEQYF. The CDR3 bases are TGCAGTGCAGAAGCGGACAGGGGTTACGAGCAGTACTTC.